Sequencing of this T cell receptor beta chain was carried out in a study of early T cells in non-severe SARS-CoV-2 infection. Findings of the study overall: Matches to VDJdb favored anti-spike CD8 responses and missed private and CD4 specificities.

TCRdb analysed the 5' RACE reads with MiXCR anew, one entry per CDR3 protein. This sample has about 45,000 distinct CDR3 sequences, with roughly 12% found just once. This clonotype was counted at least ten times. Its antigen remains unidentified. The TCR originated in an adult who was a healthcare worker with PCR-confirmed SARS-CoV-2 infection or an uninfected control (not recorded which). Source material: whole blood.

The CDR3 here is CASSLGTSGRNYEQYF. The CDR3 DNA sequence: TGTGCCAGCAGCTTAGGGACTAGCGGGCGCAACTACGAGCAGTACTTC. The chain combines TRBV13 with TRBJ2-7; 10 bases are a match to TRBD2. This CDR3 has 16 amino acids. After removal of 0 bases from V and 3 bases from J, the junction contained 5 bases not matched to a gene. In germline, CDR1 is PRHDT, CDR2 FYEKMQ (reference sequence).